The rows below give T cell receptor beta chains drawn from one sample of a study of low-dose radiotherapy and immunotherapy resistance in tumors. TCRdb used MiXCR to reprocess the reads, holding one entry per CDR3 protein. Of around 68,000 distinct CDR3 sequences detected, approximately 26% appear once; the ten largest clones hold about 6.6%. Source: PBMCs, taken before treatment. These receptors originate from a male donor with rectosigmoid adenocarcinoma. Each CDR3 is given with its conserved first and last residue. The order of the fields is V gene, CDR3 length, D gene, J gene, clone size, CDR3 protein, CDR3 DNA. A D gene is named only where the DNA matches it firmly. Size tells how often a clone was seen (once, few, many) or the class of an expanded clone, and some rows leave it out.

V: TRBV7-2
length: 21
D: TRBD2
J: TRBJ2-1
size: medium-sized
CDR3: CASSLALASGVLSFEDNEQFF
DNA: TGTGCCAGCAGCTTAGCGCTGGCTAGCGGGGTTCTATCCTTCGAGGACAATGAGCAGTTCTTC

V: TRBV4-3
length: 17
D: TRBD2
J: TRBJ2-1
size: many
CDR3: CASSRKLAGGPIAEQFF
DNA: TGCGCCAGCAGCCGGAAACTAGCGGGAGGGCCCATCGCTGAGCAGTTCTTC

V: TRBV6-2/TRBV6-3
length: 16
D: NA
J: TRBJ2-7
size: many
CDR3: CASSPSIGYHPYEQYF
DNA: TGTGCCAGCAGCCCGTCGATTGGGTACCACCCCTACGAGCAGTACTTC

V: TRBV27
length: 13
D: TRBD1
J: TRBJ1-4
size: many
CDR3: CASSTGGDEKLFF
DNA: TGTGCCAGCAGCACAGGGGGGGATGAAAAACTGTTTTTT

V: TRBV3-1
length: 13
D: NA
J: TRBJ2-5
size: NA
CDR3: CASSLQSVETQYF
DNA: TGTGCCAGCAGCCTCCAATCGGTGGAGACCCAGTACTTC

V: TRBV15
length: 17
D: TRBD2
J: TRBJ2-7
size: many
CDR3: CATSSRLRGGLDYEQYF
DNA: TGTGCCACCAGTTCACGCCTGAGGGGAGGACTAGACTACGAGCAGTACTTC

V: TRBV11-2
length: 15
D: TRBD2
J: TRBJ2-2
size: many
CDR3: CASSLAGGPTGELFF
DNA: TGTGCCAGCAGCTTAGCGGGGGGGCCTACCGGGGAGCTGTTTTTT

V: TRBV4-1
length: 14
D: NA
J: TRBJ1-2
size: many
CDR3: CASSQAREVNGYTF
DNA: TGCGCCAGCAGCCAAGCCCGGGAAGTTAATGGCTACACCTTC

V: TRBV27
length: 14
D: TRBD1
J: TRBJ2-3
size: many
CDR3: CASSVNRGLDTQYF
DNA: TGTGCCAGCAGTGTAAACAGGGGGCTAGATACGCAGTATTTT

V: TRBV9
length: 15
D: NA
J: TRBJ2-5
size: many
CDR3: CASSPSGQNQETQYF
DNA: TGTGCCAGCAGCCCCAGTGGACAGAATCAAGAGACCCAGTACTTC

V: TRBV9
length: 15
D: NA
J: TRBJ2-1
size: many
CDR3: CASSVMRSSYNEQFF
DNA: TGTGCCAGCAGCGTAATGCGGAGCTCCTACAATGAGCAGTTCTTC

V: TRBV29-1
length: 13
D: NA
J: TRBJ2-2
size: many
CDR3: CSVGEPWGGELFF
DNA: TGCAGCGTCGGGGAACCCTGGGGCGGGGAGCTGTTTTTT

V: TRBV7-6
length: 15
D: NA
J: TRBJ1-3
size: many
CDR3: CASSASRDRGNTIYF
DNA: TGTGCCAGCAGCGCCAGCCGGGACCGGGGAAACACCATATATTTT

V: TRBV3-1
length: 15
D: NA
J: TRBJ2-7
size: many
CDR3: CASSPSISHSYEQYF
DNA: TGTGCCAGCAGCCCGTCTATCAGTCACTCCTACGAGCAGTACTTC

V: TRBV10-3
length: 11
D: NA
J: TRBJ2-1
size: NA
CDR3: CAMTAGNEQFF
DNA: TGTGCCATGACAGCGGGCAATGAGCAGTTCTTC

V: TRBV11-2
length: 16
D: TRBD1
J: TRBJ2-5
size: many
CDR3: CASSSRLQGTSETQYF
DNA: TGTGCCAGCAGCTCCAGATTACAGGGGACGAGCGAGACCCAGTACTTC

V: TRBV5-5
length: 15
D: NA
J: TRBJ2-6
size: NA
CDR3: CASSIYISGANVLTF
DNA: TGTGCCAGCAGCATTTACATCTCTGGGGCCAACGTCCTGACTTTC